This is a list of T cell receptor beta chains from one sample in a study of blood T cells in healthy people across ages. TCRdb ran MiXCR on the 5' RACE reads and lists one entry per CDR3 protein. The sample has some 1.6 million distinct CDR3 sequences; about 31% are singletons. Sequencing input: blood. These receptors were obtained from a woman in her 30s in good health. Each CDR3 is given with its conserved first and last residue. A D gene is named only where the DNA matches it firmly. Expanded clones are given a class, and other clones once, few, many or no size at all.

d_gene: -; v_gene: TRBV4-1; abundance: -; j_gene: TRBJ2-3; CDR3aa: CASSQDGAGTTDTQYF; CDR3nt: TGCGCCAGCAGCCAAGATGGGGCGGGGACGACAGATACGCAGTATTTT
d_gene: TRBD1; v_gene: TRBV30; abundance: -; j_gene: TRBJ1-5; CDR3aa: CAWSVGQGAGQPQHF; CDR3nt: TGTGCCTGGAGTGTAGGGCAGGGGGCCGGGCAGCCCCAGCATTTT
d_gene: -; v_gene: TRBV4-1; abundance: -; j_gene: TRBJ2-7; CDR3aa: CASSQPEAYEQYF; CDR3nt: TGCGCCAGCAGCCAGCCAGAAGCCTACGAGCAGTACTTC
d_gene: -; v_gene: TRBV9; abundance: few; j_gene: TRBJ2-7; CDR3aa: CASSVGGDDEQYF; CDR3nt: TGTGCCAGCAGCGTAGGGGGGGACGACGAGCAGTACTTC
d_gene: -; v_gene: TRBV5-1; abundance: -; j_gene: TRBJ2-5; CDR3aa: CASSSGVPPETQYF; CDR3nt: TGCGCCAGCAGCTCCGGAGTCCCGCCAGAGACCCAGTACTTC
d_gene: -; v_gene: TRBV7-8; abundance: few; j_gene: TRBJ2-5; CDR3aa: CASSSSPRRETQYF; CDR3nt: TGTGCCAGCAGCTCGAGCCCCCGGCGAGAGACCCAGTACTTC
d_gene: -; v_gene: TRBV20-1; abundance: -; j_gene: TRBJ2-1; CDR3aa: CSAREQLGYNEQFF; CDR3nt: TGCAGTGCTAGAGAACAACTCGGTTACAATGAGCAGTTCTTC
d_gene: -; v_gene: TRBV2; abundance: many; j_gene: TRBJ2-7; CDR3aa: CASRASEPYEQYF; CDR3nt: TGTGCCAGCAGGGCTAGCGAACCCTACGAGCAGTACTTC
d_gene: -; v_gene: TRBV20-1; abundance: -; j_gene: TRBJ2-5; CDR3aa: CSARPPGRRGETQYF; CDR3nt: TGCAGTGCTAGACCTCCGGGACGCCGTGGGGAGACCCAGTACTTC
d_gene: -; v_gene: TRBV5-5; abundance: once; j_gene: TRBJ2-1; CDR3aa: CASSLEPIVETQFF; CDR3nt: TGTGCCAGCAGCTTGGAACCGATTGTGGAGACCCAGTTCTTC
d_gene: TRBD2; v_gene: TRBV15; abundance: -; j_gene: TRBJ2-3; CDR3aa: CATSRGLAGRTDTQYF; CDR3nt: TGTGCCACCAGCAGAGGTCTAGCGGGACGCACAGATACGCAGTATTTT
d_gene: TRBD2; v_gene: TRBV12-3/TRBV12-4; abundance: -; j_gene: TRBJ2-3; CDR3aa: CASSQTSGESDVTDTQYF; CDR3nt: TGTGCCAGCAGTCAGACTAGCGGAGAGAGCGATGTAACAGATACGCAGTATTTT
d_gene: -; v_gene: TRBV24-1; abundance: -; j_gene: TRBJ1-1; CDR3aa: CATSDSREAFF; CDR3nt: TGTGCCACCAGTGATTCAAGGGAAGCTTTCTTT
d_gene: TRBD1; v_gene: TRBV5-1; abundance: few; j_gene: TRBJ2-6; CDR3aa: CASSYGQGFGANVLTF; CDR3nt: TGCGCCAGCAGCTACGGACAGGGCTTTGGGGCCAACGTCCTGACTTTC
d_gene: -; v_gene: TRBV9; abundance: -; j_gene: TRBJ2-1; CDR3aa: CASSVDDGSEQFF; CDR3nt: TGTGCCAGCAGCGTAGACGACGGAAGCGAGCAGTTCTTC
d_gene: TRBD2; v_gene: TRBV12-3/TRBV12-4; abundance: -; j_gene: TRBJ2-7; CDR3aa: CASSLSASGSKQYF; CDR3nt: TGTGCCAGCAGTTTGAGCGCTAGCGGGAGTAAGCAGTACTTC
d_gene: -; v_gene: TRBV27; abundance: -; j_gene: TRBJ1-5; CDR3aa: CASSRVGVGGRNQPQHF; CDR3nt: TGTGCCAGCAGTCGAGTCGGGGTGGGGGGGCGAAATCAGCCCCAGCATTTT
d_gene: TRBD2; v_gene: TRBV12-3/TRBV12-4; abundance: -; j_gene: TRBJ2-1; CDR3aa: CASRSQLAGGPNEQFF; CDR3nt: TGTGCCAGCAGGTCCCAACTAGCGGGAGGGCCGAATGAGCAGTTCTTC
d_gene: -; v_gene: TRBV6-1; abundance: -; j_gene: TRBJ1-6; CDR3aa: CASSEAGSVGSPLHF; CDR3nt: TGTGCCAGCAGTGAAGCCGGCTCTGTGGGTTCACCCCTCCACTTT
d_gene: -; v_gene: TRBV6-1; abundance: -; j_gene: TRBJ2-7; CDR3aa: CASSEHLQGPYEQYF; CDR3nt: TGTGCCAGCAGTGAGCACCTACAGGGCCCCTACGAGCAGTACTTC
d_gene: -; v_gene: TRBV10-1; abundance: few; j_gene: TRBJ1-1; CDR3aa: CASSESGVGTEAFF; CDR3nt: TGCGCCAGCAGTGAATCTGGGGTTGGGACTGAAGCTTTCTTT
d_gene: -; v_gene: TRBV3-1; abundance: -; j_gene: TRBJ2-2; CDR3aa: CASSQMQSNTGELFF; CDR3nt: TGTGCCAGCAGCCAAATGCAGTCGAACACCGGGGAGCTGTTTTTT
d_gene: -; v_gene: TRBV9; abundance: few; j_gene: TRBJ1-2; CDR3aa: CASSGTLNYGYTF; CDR3nt: TGTGCCAGCAGCGGGACCCTAAACTATGGCTACACCTTC
d_gene: -; v_gene: TRBV20-1; abundance: few; j_gene: TRBJ2-5; CDR3aa: CSARDGASAQETQYF; CDR3nt: TGCAGTGCTAGAGATGGGGCTAGCGCCCAAGAGACCCAGTACTTC
d_gene: -; v_gene: TRBV7-3; abundance: -; j_gene: TRBJ2-3; CDR3aa: CASSLNQPGVATDTQYF; CDR3nt: TGTGCCAGCAGCTTAAATCAACCGGGAGTTGCGACAGATACGCAGTATTTT
d_gene: TRBD2; v_gene: TRBV10-2; abundance: -; j_gene: TRBJ2-1; CDR3aa: CASRLAGVARRISFVDEQFF; CDR3nt: TGCGCCAGCCGACTAGCGGGAGTTGCCCGTAGGATTAGTTTTGTCGATGAGCAGTTCTTC
d_gene: -; v_gene: TRBV4-1; abundance: -; j_gene: TRBJ2-7; CDR3aa: CASSQDDWGLIFSYEQYF; CDR3nt: TGCGCCAGCAGCCAAGATGATTGGGGCTTGATCTTCTCCTACGAGCAGTACTTC
d_gene: -; v_gene: TRBV15; abundance: few; j_gene: TRBJ2-3; CDR3aa: CATRDTGADTQYF; CDR3nt: TGTGCCACCCGGGATACGGGTGCAGATACGCAGTATTTT
d_gene: -; v_gene: TRBV20-1; abundance: -; j_gene: TRBJ1-2; CDR3aa: CSARTERNYGYTF; CDR3nt: TGCAGTGCAAGGACCGAGAGGAACTATGGCTACACCTTC
d_gene: -; v_gene: TRBV4-1; abundance: once; j_gene: TRBJ2-3; CDR3aa: CASSQDSSGAFNMQYF; CDR3nt: TGCGCCAGCAGCCAAGATTCTTCCGGGGCCTTCAATATGCAGTATTTT
d_gene: -; v_gene: TRBV7-9; abundance: few; j_gene: TRBJ2-7; CDR3aa: CASSLGPGMTYEQYF; CDR3nt: TGTGCCAGCAGCTTAGGACCAGGAATGACCTACGAGCAGTACTTC
d_gene: -; v_gene: TRBV9; abundance: -; j_gene: TRBJ2-3; CDR3aa: CASSPPSERTTDTQYF; CDR3nt: TGTGCCAGCAGCCCACCCTCCGAGCGGACCACAGATACGCAGTATTTT
d_gene: -; v_gene: TRBV29-1; abundance: many; j_gene: TRBJ2-7; CDR3aa: CSVRGLSHEQYF; CDR3nt: TGCAGCGTCCGAGGGTTGAGTCACGAGCAGTACTTC
d_gene: TRBD2; v_gene: TRBV3-1; abundance: -; j_gene: TRBJ2-5; CDR3aa: CASSQGREGETQYF; CDR3nt: TGTGCCAGCAGCCAAGGTCGGGAGGGAGAGACCCAGTACTTC
d_gene: TRBD1; v_gene: TRBV5-1; abundance: few; j_gene: TRBJ2-7; CDR3aa: CASSLNQGAGREQYF; CDR3nt: TGCGCCAGCAGCTTGAACCAGGGGGCTGGTCGCGAGCAGTACTTC
d_gene: -; v_gene: TRBV5-1; abundance: -; j_gene: TRBJ1-1; CDR3aa: CASSLVRADTEAFF; CDR3nt: TGCGCCAGCAGCTTGGTCAGGGCGGACACTGAAGCTTTCTTT
d_gene: -; v_gene: TRBV7-9; abundance: -; j_gene: TRBJ1-2; CDR3aa: CASSLHGDFNYGYTF; CDR3nt: TGTGCCAGCTCCCTGCATGGAGATTTTAACTATGGCTACACCTTC
d_gene: -; v_gene: TRBV6-2/TRBV6-3; abundance: -; j_gene: TRBJ2-7; CDR3aa: CASSSAVYEQYF; CDR3nt: TGTGCCAGCAGTTCCGCAGTCTACGAGCAGTACTTC
d_gene: -; v_gene: TRBV20-1; abundance: -; j_gene: TRBJ2-7; CDR3aa: CSAPPDEQYF; CDR3nt: TGCAGTGCTCCCCCAGACGAGCAGTACTTC
d_gene: -; v_gene: TRBV12-3/TRBV12-4; abundance: -; j_gene: TRBJ2-1; CDR3aa: CASSSNSRWTLGNEQFF; CDR3nt: TGTGCCAGCAGTTCCAACAGCAGGTGGACCCTCGGCAATGAGCAGTTCTTC
d_gene: -; v_gene: TRBV20-1; abundance: few; j_gene: TRBJ2-3; CDR3aa: CSARDDAAREGTDTQYF; CDR3nt: TGCAGTGCTAGAGATGATGCGGCCCGGGAAGGGACAGATACGCAGTATTTT
d_gene: TRBD2; v_gene: TRBV9; abundance: -; j_gene: TRBJ2-5; CDR3aa: CVSSPQRGPQETQYF; CDR3nt: TGTGTCAGCAGCCCCCAGCGGGGACCACAAGAGACCCAGTACTTC
d_gene: -; v_gene: TRBV5-4; abundance: few; j_gene: TRBJ1-4; CDR3aa: CASSPRDGQPEKLFF; CDR3nt: TGTGCCAGCAGCCCCCGGGACGGACAGCCTGAAAAACTGTTTTTT
d_gene: TRBD2; v_gene: TRBV7-9; abundance: -; j_gene: TRBJ2-3; CDR3aa: CASSAPSGSLTDTQYF; CDR3nt: TGTGCCAGCAGCGCCCCTAGCGGGAGTCTGACAGATACGCAGTATTTT
d_gene: -; v_gene: TRBV14; abundance: -; j_gene: TRBJ2-7; CDR3aa: CASKARGTYEQYF; CDR3nt: TGTGCCAGTAAAGCACGGGGGACCTACGAGCAGTACTTC
d_gene: TRBD2; v_gene: TRBV27; abundance: -; j_gene: TRBJ2-3; CDR3aa: CASSLSPSGNTDTQYF; CDR3nt: TGTGCCAGCAGTTTATCCCCTAGCGGGAACACAGATACGCAGTATTTT
d_gene: TRBD1; v_gene: TRBV15; abundance: -; j_gene: TRBJ1-2; CDR3aa: CATSRVAGGYGYTF; CDR3nt: TGTGCCACCAGCAGAGTCGCAGGGGGCTATGGCTACACCTTC